The 21 T cell receptor beta chains listed next were all sequenced from one sample in a study of immune evolution from preneoplasia to lung adenocarcinoma. Assay: immunoSEQ multiplex PCR; the TCRdb copy retains only in-frame clones and omits some. This sample has 3,500 to 4,000 clones, with 70% to 75% found just once. Sequenced sample: FFPE minimally invasive lung adenocarcinoma tissue. Source of these receptors: a person aged 55-79 years with lung adenocarcinoma.

The chain links TRBV5-4 to TRBJ2-1; 13 nucleotides line up with TRBD2. This CDR3 contains 15 residues. Unmatched junction bases numbered 5, after V lost 3 bases and J lost 8 bases. The germline CDR1 and CDR2 sequences are SGHNT and YYREEE (reference sequence). The CDR3 sequence: CASSSLAGGSHEQFF. The CDR3 DNA follows: TGTGCCAGCAGCTCACTAGCGGGGGGGTCCCATGAGCAGTTCTTC.

CDR3 coding DNA: TGTGCCAGCAGCGTAGAAATAGCGGGGGCGGGGAGAGATACGCAGTATTTT. Amino acid sequence: CASSVEIAGAGRDTQYF. The chain uses TRBV9 and TRBJ2-3; TRBD2 matches at 9 bases. There are 17 residues in the CDR3. The junction had 10 bases not matched to a gene; V was cut back by 0 bases and J by 5 bases. Germline CDR1 reads SGDLS; CDR2 reads YYNGEE. The variable domain in full, completed from reference TRBV9 and TRBJ2-3, reads DSGVTQTPKHLITATGQRVTLRCSPRSGDLSVYWYQQSLDQGLQFLIQYYNGEERAKGNILERFSAQQFPDLHSELNLSSLELGDSALYFCASSVEIAGAGRDTQYFGPGTRLTVL.

This clone was seen once. The chain has TRBV2 and TRBJ2-7; D is unclear. CDR1 and CDR2 (germline): SNHLY, FYNNEI. Trimming stripped 4 bases from V and 0 bases from J, with 4 bases between. This CDR3 spans 12 amino acids. The DNA for the CDR3 is TGTGCCAGCAGTGCGGTCTCCTACGAGCAGTACTTC. Translated: CASSAVSYEQYF.

The chain links TRBV30 to TRBJ1-1; 11 positions agree with TRBD1. The germline V gene has CDR1 GTSNPN and CDR2 SVGIG (reference sequence). The CDR3 contains 17 residues. Trimming at V came to 4 bases and at J to 0 bases, leaving 10 bases not matched to a gene. In DNA, the CDR3 is TGTGCCTGGACCAAGAGGGGACAGGGGGTATTGAACACTGAAGCTTTCTTT. Translation: CAWTKRGQGVLNTEAFF.

The J gene is TRBJ2-3, the V gene TRBV5-1; D gene uncertain. The CDR3 loop spans 15 amino acids. Trimming took 0 bases from V and 2 from J, leaving 10 bases between them. Germline CDR1 reads SGHRS; CDR2 reads YFSETQ. CDR3 coding DNA: TGCGCCAGCAGCTTGGCGTCCGGTTACACAGATACGCAGTATTTT. Protein sequence: CASSLASGYTDTQYF.

The chain combines TRBV18 with TRBJ1-4; D ambiguous. Trimming pared 3 bases from V and 3 bases from J, leaving 11 bases between. The CDR3 has 15 amino acids. Looked up from germline, CDR1 is KGHSH and CDR2 is LQKENI. The CDR3 sequence: CASSPQGSSNEKLFF. The CDR3 DNA follows: TGTGCCAGCTCACCTCAAGGGTCCTCTAATGAAAAACTGTTTTTT.

The rearrangement links TRBV27 to TRBJ1-2; 7 bases match TRBD1. This CDR3 has 13 residues. CDR1 and CDR2 (germline): MNHEY, SMNVEV (reference sequence). Trimming at V came to 5 bases and at J to 8 bases, leaving 8 bases not matched to a gene. DNA of the CDR3: TGTGCCAGCAGTCCGGCGACAGGGAGAGGCTACACCTTC. Its translation: CASSPATGRGYTF.

The rearrangement joins TRBV7-6 to TRBJ2-5, with 11 bases identical to TRBD2. In germline, CDR1 is SGHVS, CDR2 FNYEAQ. Trimming cost V 1 base and J 5 bases; bases outside gene matches: 3. The CDR3 contains 15 residues. The CDR3 loop reads CASSLGSGGAETQYF. Written as DNA, the CDR3 is TGTGCCAGCAGCTTAGGTAGCGGGGGGGCCGAGACCCAGTACTTC. The whole variable domain, remainder taken from reference TRBV7-6 and TRBJ2-5, is GAGVSQSPRYKVTKRGQDVALRCDPISGHVSLYWYRQALGQGPEFLTYFNYEAQQDKSGLPNDRFSAERPEGSISTLTIQRTEQRDSAMYRCASSLGSGGAETQYFGPGTRLLVL.

V is TRBV6-1 and J is TRBJ2-6; D not certain. Germline V CDR1 and CDR2: MNHNS, SASEGT. V gave up 2 bases and J gave up 0 bases, with 5 bases separating them. The CDR3 is 15 amino acids. DNA for the CDR3: TGTGCCAGCAGTGAAACCTTCTCTGGGGCCAACGTCCTGACTTTC. Translating it yields CASSETFSGANVLTF.

This clone was detected only once. The chain is built from TRBV5-8 and TRBJ2-2; D call uncertain. The CDR3 is made up of 15 amino acids. The ends were cut back, 4 bases at V and 4 bases at J, with 14 bases in the middle. The germline V gene encodes CDR1 SGHTS and CDR2 YDEGEE. The CDR3 region has the DNA TGTGCCAGCAGCCCGAGGTTACGCGTCACCGGGGAGCTGTTTTTT. This translates into CASSPRLRVTGELFF.

CDR3 sequence reads: CASSQVRTSQGTDTQYF. CDR3 sequence (DNA): TGTGCCAGCAGCCAAGTCAGGACTAGTCAGGGGACAGATACGCAGTATTTT. V and J are TRBV4-2 and TRBJ2-3, with D perhaps matching TRBD2 (7 bases). CDR1 is LGHNA and CDR2 is YNFKEQ in the germline V gene. There are 17 residues in the CDR3. Trimming stripped 1 base from V and 3 bases from J, with 17 bases between.

The genes are TRBV28 and TRBJ2-1; TRBD1 matches 8 bases. CDR3 size: 12 residues. Germline trimming cut 2 bases from V and 12 bases from J; bases unmatched to any gene: 3. Germline V lookup: CDR1 MDHEN, CDR2 SYDVKM. As DNA, the CDR3 is TGTGCCAGCAGTTTACTCAGGGGGCCGCAGTTCTTC. Protein: CASSLLRGPQFF.

Only one count was recorded for this clone. This sequence joins TRBV6-5 and TRBJ1-2; possibly TRBD1 for D (6 bases). The ends were cut back, 1 base at V and 3 bases at J, with 9 bases in the middle. The V gene's germline CDR1 is MNHEY and CDR2 SVGAGI. The CDR3 covers 14 residues. The CDR3 reads CASSYFAGDYGYTF. The CDR3, as DNA: TGTGCCAGCAGTTACTTCGCAGGGGACTATGGCTACACCTTC.

The chain has TRBV28 and TRBJ2-7; weak D call: TRBD1 (5 bases). CDR3 size: 15 residues. Trimming stripped 3 bases from V and 4 bases from J, with 16 bases between. Germline assignment: CDR1 MDHEN and CDR2 SYDVKM. In DNA, the CDR3 is TGTGCCAGCAGTTTTACATTTACCCAGGGTTACGAGCAGTACTTC. This encodes CASSFTFTQGYEQYF.

The chain carries TRBV9 and TRBJ2-2; TRBD1 aligns across 8 bases. V lost 3 bases and J lost 6; bases outside the gene matches: 7. The CDR3 contains 15 residues. Germline assignment: CDR1 SGDLS and CDR2 YYNGEE. The CDR3 loop is CASSDGQGGPGELFF. The CDR3 DNA reads TGTGCCAGCAGCGATGGACAGGGAGGCCCCGGGGAGCTGTTTTTT.

This chain connects TRBV28 to TRBJ1-1; a possible D gene is TRBD1 (5 bases). Between the trimmed V and J ends, which lost 0 bases and 11 bases, there was a span of 7 bases. The germline CDR1 and CDR2 sequences are MDHEN and SYDVKM. The CDR3 sequence is 11 residues long. Here the CDR3 DNA reads TGTGCCAGCAGTTTATGGGACACGGCTTTCTTT. It yields the protein CASSLWDTAFF. The variable domain in full, with the rest retrieved from reference TRBV28 and TRBJ1-1, is DVKVTQSSRYLVKRTGEKVFLECVQDMDHENMFWYRQDPGLGLRLIYFSYDVKMKEKGDIPEGYSVSREKKERFSLILESASTNQTSMYLCASSLWDTAFFGQGTRLTVV.

This clone has only a few counts. The J gene is TRBJ2-6, the V gene TRBV27, with a possible D match to TRBD2 (5 bases). Trimming took off 3 bases at V and 0 bases at J, with 12 bases between the two ends. CDR1 is MNHEY and CDR2 is SMNVEV in the germline V gene (reference sequence). The CDR3 extends over 17 amino acids. CDR3 in DNA: TGTGCCAGCAGTTTTCGCAGAGGGAGCTCTGGGGCCAACGTCCTGACTTTC. This gives the protein CASSFRRGSSGANVLTF.

The chain carries TRBV6-5 and TRBJ2-3, with a tentative D call TRBD2 (6 bases). CDR1 MNHEY and CDR2 SVGAGI come from the germline V gene. The V gene lost 7 bases and the J gene lost 2 bases, with 13 bases spanning the gap. This CDR3 is 14 amino acids long. In DNA form, the CDR3 reads TGTGCCAGCAAACTGGGACTGCACACAGATACGCAGTATTTT. Its protein product is CASKLGLHTDTQYF.

J is TRBJ2-7 and V is TRBV20-1; 7 bases fit TRBD1. The CDR3 is 11 amino acids. In germline, CDR1 is DFQATT, CDR2 SNEGSKA (reference sequence). The CDR3 nucleotides are TGCGGGGGACAGAAGGATTACGAGCAGTACTTC. Encoded protein: CGGQKDYEQYF.

The chain couples TRBV2 to TRBJ2-5; 7 bases map to TRBD2. The CDR3 consists of 14 residues. CDR1 is SNHLY, CDR2 FYNNEI, per germline. Germline trimming cut 7 bases from V and 5 bases from J; bases unmatched to any gene: 10. The DNA of the CDR3 is TGTGCCAGCACCTCCACGGGGAGGGTGGAGACCCAGTACTTC. Amino acids: CASTSTGRVETQYF.

This rearrangement joins TRBV7-9 to TRBJ2-1; possibly TRBD2 for D (5 bases). The V end was cut by 1 base, the J end by 15 bases, with 13 bases between. Germline V gene lookup returns CDR1 SEHNR and CDR2 FQNEAQ (reference sequence). The CDR3 loop spans 12 amino acids. The CDR3 sequence: CASSLDDYIVFF. The CDR3 DNA follows: TGTGCCAGCAGCTTAGACGACTACATAGTGTTCTTC.